The 14 T cell receptor beta chains reported below all come from one sample, sequenced in a study of read filtering for tumor transcriptome and immune sequencing. The library was built from around 380 ng RNA with molecular barcoded adaptors for alpha/delta and beta/gamma chains. TCRdb re-called the reads through MiXCR, storing one row per CDR3 protein. This table has around 130,000 distinct CDR3 sequences, roughly an eighth appearing once. The sample taken for sequencing was a population of CD138-negative cells sorted from bone marrow. The receptors stem from a donor aged 40 or older with multiple myeloma.

This clonotype has at least ten counts. This rearrangement joins TRBV7-6 to TRBJ2-6; D not resolved. The CDR3 is made up of 17 amino acids. With 3 bases removed from V and 0 bases from J, the gap between germline ends came to 12 bases. CDR1 is SGHVS and CDR2 is FNYEAQ in the germline V gene. CDR3 sequence: CASSFGTDSSGANVLTF. The CDR3 coding sequence is TGTGCCAGCAGCTTCGGCACAGACTCCTCTGGGGCCAACGTCCTGACTTTC.

The gene calls are TRBV19 and TRBJ1-2; 7 nucleotides agree with TRBD1. This CDR3 spans 15 amino acids. Trimming took 1 base from V and 4 from J; bases not matched to a gene: 6. The germline V gene encodes CDR1 LNHDA and CDR2 SQIVND (reference sequence). Here the CDR3 DNA reads TGTGCCAGTAGTATAGCTGAGACAGGGACCTATGGCTACACCTTC. Amino acids: CASSIAETGTYGYTF.

Note on this clonotype: One base away lies a much larger clone, so this may be a sequencing read error. The chain joins TRBV27 to TRBJ2-7, with D unresolved. The germline gives CDR1 MNHEY, CDR2 SMNVEV (reference sequence). This CDR3 contains 15 residues. Trimming removed 5 bases from V and 2 bases from J, with 16 bases in between. CDR3 loop: CASSMQSQRTYEQYF. The CDR3 DNA is TGTGCCAGCAGTATGCAGAGCCAACGAACCTACGAGCAGTACTTC.

This clonotype was observed at least ten times. This chain joins TRBV25-1 and TRBJ2-1, with 16 bases that match TRBD2. This CDR3 region has 22 residues. Trimming at V came to 4 bases and at J to 2 bases, leaving 17 bases not matched to a gene. Germline V gene lookup returns CDR1 MGHDK and CDR2 SYGVNS. The CDR3 sequence: CASSVQPGLAGGPSRTYNEQFF. The DNA of the CDR3 is TGTGCCAGCAGTGTACAACCGGGACTAGCGGGAGGGCCCTCTAGGACCTACAATGAGCAGTTCTTC.

The rearrangement joins TRBV5-1 to TRBJ2-2; D ambiguous. The CDR3 contains 14 residues. Trimming shortened V by 0 bases and J by 1 base, and 4 bases separated the two germline ends. Germline V gives CDR1 SGHRS, CDR2 YFSETQ. This chain's CDR3 is CASSLGENTGELFF. As DNA, the CDR3 is TGCGCCAGCAGCTTGGGGGAGAACACCGGGGAGCTGTTTTTT.

In this sample, this clonotype turned up many times. The chain links TRBV5-1 to TRBJ2-1; 9 bases are shared with TRBD2. Germline CDR1 is SGHRS and CDR2 is YFSETQ. The CDR3 length is 15 residues. The junction had 5 bases not matched to a gene; V was cut back by 4 bases and J by 3 bases. CDR3 nucleotide sequence: TGCGCCAGCAGCAGACTAGCGGACAACTACAATGAGCAGTTCTTC. This gives the protein CASSRLADNYNEQFF. Full variable domain (remainder filled in from reference TRBV5-1 and TRBJ2-1): KAGVTQTPRYLIKTRGQQVTLSCSPISGHRSVSWYQQTPGQGLQFLFEYFSETQRNKGNFPGRFSGRQFSNSRSEMNVSTLELGDSALYLCASSRLADNYNEQFFGPGTRLTVL.

Turning to this clonotype: The missing conserved phenylalanine or tryptophan at the end of this CDR3 makes a read error likely. The chain has TRBV5-1 and TRBJ1-1; D unresolved. In germline, CDR1 is SGHRS, CDR2 YFSETQ. The CDR3 sequence is 14 residues long. The germline V and J ends were trimmed by 4 bases and 2 bases, with 12 bases remaining between them. The CDR3 spells CASSQSSTNTEAFI. The CDR3 region has the DNA TGCGCCAGCAGCCAGTCTTCTACCAACACTGAAGCTTTCATT.

The chain has TRBV7-2 and TRBJ2-7; D possibly matches TRBD1 or TRBD2 (6 bases each). The CDR3 spans 13 residues. The V gene lost 5 bases and the J gene lost 6 bases, with 14 bases spanning the gap. From germline, CDR1 is SGHTA and CDR2 FQGNSA. The CDR3 DNA follows: TGTGCCAGCAGCGGCCGGGGGCGCGGCGAGCAGTACTTC. Translated: CASSGRGRGEQYF. Filled out from reference TRBV7-2 and TRBJ2-7, the complete variable domain reads GAGVSQSPSNKVTEKGKDVELRCDPISGHTALYWYRQSLGQGLEFLIYFQGNSAPDKSGLPSDRFSAERTGGSVSTLTIQRTQQEDSAVYLCASSGRGRGEQYFGPGTRLTVT.

This clonotype was seen ten or more times. The chain carries TRBV30 and TRBJ1-5; unclear D gene. V was shortened by 2 bases and J by 2 bases, with 16 bases between the two germline ends. CDR3 length: 16 amino acids. CDR1 is GTSNPN, CDR2 SVGIG, per germline (reference sequence). Written as DNA, the CDR3 is TGTGCCTGGAGTCCCCCCGGGGTGGGTCGCAATCAGCCCCAGCATTTT. Its protein product is CAWSPPGVGRNQPQHF.

This clonotype has just a few counts. This clone may be a read error of a much larger clone one base away. The V and J genes are TRBV5-6 and TRBJ1-2, with D uncertain. The CDR3 consists of 13 residues. Germline CDR1 reads SGHDT; CDR2 reads YYEEEE. Deletions cut 2 bases from V and 2 bases from J, with 7 bases between. CDR3 bases: TGTGCCAGCAGCTTAGGGCGGAACTATGGCTACACCTTC. Protein sequence: CASSLGRNYGYTF. The whole variable domain, filled in from reference TRBV5-6 and TRBJ1-2, reads DAGVTQSPTHLIKTRGQQVTLRCSPKSGHDTVSWYQQALGQGPQFIFQYYEEEERQRGNFPDRFSGHQFPNYSSELNVNALLLGDSALYLCASSLGRNYGYTFGSGTRLTVV.

This clonotype was observed at least ten times. The chain has TRBV12-3 or TRBV12-4 and TRBJ1-2; 8 bases map to TRBD1. This CDR3 contains 14 residues. Unmatched junction bases numbered 6, after V lost 1 base and J lost 8 bases. CDR3 amino acids: CASSLGQGARGYTF. For the CDR3, the DNA is TGTGCCAGCAGTTTAGGGCAGGGGGCGCGGGGCTACACCTTC.

CDR3 nucleotides: TGTGCCATCAGTGAGTCTTATAGGAACGAGCAGTACTTC. It specifies CAISESYRNEQYF. V usage is TRBV10-3 and J usage is TRBJ2-7; D is ambiguous. Trimming removed 0 bases at V and 5 bases at J, with 8 bases between. CDR3 size: 13 residues. The germline CDR1 and CDR2 sequences are ENHRY and SYGVKD.

This clonotype showed up many times. The gene calls are TRBV6-2 or TRBV6-3 and TRBJ2-1, with 7 nucleotides matching TRBD2. This CDR3 has 15 residues. The J segment lost 3 bases and the V segment lost 9 bases, leaving 11 bases of the junction unmatched. Germline V gene sequence: CDR1 MNHEY, CDR2 SVGEGT. CDR3 residues: CASSRPSGYYNEQFF. CDR3 sequence (DNA): TGTGCCAGTTCCCGCCCTAGCGGTTACTACAATGAGCAGTTCTTC.

This clonotype was seen at least ten times. The rearrangement links TRBV23-1 to TRBJ2-3; the match to TRBD2 covers 10 bases. TRBV23-1 is identified as an open reading frame with a role that is uncertain. V was clipped by 2 bases and J by 4 bases; unmatched bases: 9. The CDR3 is made up of 17 amino acids. DNA of the CDR3: TGCGCCAGCAGTCAAGACGCGCTAGCGGGAGATCCAGATACGCAGTATTTT. Amino acid sequence: CASSQDALAGDPDTQYF.